This TCR beta chain was captured in a study of blood T cell repertoires in COVID-19. Study information: Acute-phase and convalescent COVID-19 samples originated in the United States, Italy and Spain. PBMCs, B-cell-depleted T cells, or T cells provided the cDNA or gDNA that made up the material.

In the original processing: Cell counts per sample came from amplifying reference gene primers. Assay: immunoSEQ multiplex PCR; the TCRdb copy retains only in-frame clones and omits some. Clone size and the V and J calls come from that table; the DNA yielded D and trimming. The repertoire holds roughly 140,000 clones, with about 84% as singletons. The V gene's germline CDR1 is LNHNV and CDR2 YYDKDF (reference sequence). Trimming took 0 bases from V and 5 from J, leaving 8 bases between them. CDR3 length equals 13 residues. This TCR was sampled from a woman older than 75 in a cohort sampled during active or convalescent COVID-19. Sample: peripheral blood. This chain joins TRBV15 and TRBJ2-7; D is ambiguous. CDR3 residues: CATSRDAQDEQYF. In DNA, the CDR3 is TGTGCCACCAGCAGAGATGCCCAGGACGAGCAGTACTTC. Together with reference TRBV15 and TRBJ2-7, the CDR3 gives the full variable domain: DAMVIQNPRYQVTQFGKPVTLSCSQTLNHNVMYWYQQKSSQAPKLLFHYYDKDFNNEADTPDNFQSRRPNTSFCFLDIRSPGLGDTAMYLCATSRDAQDEQYFGPGTRLTVT.